This section outlines one T cell receptor beta chain sequence together with its context. Its antigen is unidentified. The assay was immunoSEQ multiplex PCR, and TCRdb's table has in-frame clones only and misses some. The table lists over 10,000 clones, 80% to 90% of them singletons, with over 3.5% in the top ten. This sample stems from a study of tumor-infiltrating lymphocytes in localized non-small cell lung cancer. Study at large: Tumor tissue and non-adjacent uninvolved lung came from each patient.

Germline CDR1 and CDR2: SEHNR and FQNEAQ (reference sequence). Trimming stripped 2 bases from V and 7 bases from J, with 11 bases between. CDR3 size: 13 residues. Whole-study findings and limits: Different pieces of the same tissue were used for each assay.

This chain connects TRBV7-9 to TRBJ1-1; D is uncertain. The origin of this receptor is a human donor with non-small cell lung cancer. Material for sequencing was uninvolved lung tissue not adjacent to the tumor. The CDR3 is CASSLSGVFEAFF. DNA of the CDR3: TGTGCCAGCAGCTTATCAGGAGTCTTTGAAGCTTTCTTT.